Below, 20 T cell receptor beta chains from the same sample are listed, as sequenced in a study of blood T cell repertoires in COVID-19. Profiled with immunoSEQ multiplex PCR; TCRdb holds only in-frame clones, not every one. Of around 100,000 clones listed, about 80% are singletons. The sample taken for sequencing was peripheral blood. The source of these receptors is a woman in her 70s with acute or convalescent COVID-19.

J is TRBJ1-1 and V is TRBV9; D is unclear. This CDR3 spans 15 amino acids. The germline V gene has CDR1 SGDLS and CDR2 YYNGEE. Trimming left V 0 bases short and J 3 bases short, with 12 bases between. In DNA form, the CDR3 reads TGTGCCAGCAGCGTAGACGGTTACGGGGACACTGAAGCTTTCTTT. It specifies CASSVDGYGDTEAFF.

This clone was picked up a small number of times. This chain joins TRBV28 and TRBJ2-2; 15 nucleotides line up with TRBD2. CDR3 size: 18 residues. Germline values: CDR1 MDHEN, CDR2 SYDVKM. V trimming: 8 bases; J trimming: 5 bases; junction bases outside the gene matches: 12. Written as DNA, the CDR3 is TGTGCCAGCTGGGGACTAGCGGGGGGTTCACTAGGGACCGGGGAGCTGTTTTTT. It codes for CASWGLAGGSLGTGELFF.

V is TRBV5-5 and J is TRBJ2-6; no reliable D call. V was clipped by 0 bases and J by 4 bases, with 8 bases between them. The CDR3 contains 15 residues. Germline values: CDR1 SGHKS, CDR2 YYEKEE (reference sequence). CDR3 in amino acids: CASSLAFAGANVLTF. For the CDR3, the DNA is TGTGCCAGCAGCTTGGCCTTCGCGGGGGCCAACGTCCTGACTTTC.

The J gene is TRBJ1-6, the V gene TRBV3-1 (or the pseudogene TRBV3-2); D possibly corresponds to TRBD1 (6 bases). The CDR3 sequence is 13 residues long. Trimming cost V 2 bases and J 10 bases, with 9 bases left between them. Germline lookup yields CDR1 LGHDT and CDR2 YNNKEL (reference sequence). The CDR3 bases are TGTGCCAGCAGCCAAAACAGGGCCTCACCCCTCCACTTT. As protein: CASSQNRASPLHF.

Regarding this clone: This same CDR3 is encoded by further DNA sequences in the sample. The V gene is TRBV3-1 (or the pseudogene TRBV3-2), the J gene TRBJ2-5; 8 bases are shared with TRBD2. The CDR3 totals 16 residues. From germline, CDR1 is LGHDT and CDR2 YNNKEL (reference sequence). Unmatched junction bases numbered 6, after V lost 1 base and J lost 2 bases. The CDR3 reads CASSQGIAGIQETQYF. In DNA form, the CDR3 reads TGTGCCAGCAGCCAAGGGATAGCGGGGATTCAAGAGACCCAGTACTTC.

The chain has TRBV2 and TRBJ2-7; TRBD2 might be the D (5 bases). Trimming took off 2 bases at V and 0 bases at J, with 11 bases between the two ends. Germline CDR1 SNHLY, CDR2 FYNNEI. The CDR3 sequence is 15 residues long. CDR3 sequence: CASSEPGLSSYEQYV. The DNA for the CDR3 is TGTGCCAGCAGTGAACCGGGGTTATCCTCCTACGAGCAGTACGTC.

The chain carries TRBV3-1 (or the pseudogene TRBV3-2) and TRBJ2-2; no firm D call. Trimming pared 0 bases from V and 4 bases from J, leaving 12 bases between. The CDR3 has 16 amino acids. Germline V gene data show CDR1 as LGHDT and CDR2 as YNNKEL (reference sequence). CDR3 nucleotides: TGTGCCAGCAGCCAAGATCCGTCAGTTGGCACCGGGGAGCTGTTTTTT. This sequence encodes CASSQDPSVGTGELFF.

The chain recombines TRBV5-1 with TRBJ1-2, with 7 bases matching TRBD1. The CDR3 extends over 14 amino acids. Germline values: CDR1 SGHRS, CDR2 YFSETQ. Losses at the gene ends were 0 bases for V and 5 bases for J; bases not matched to a gene: 4. The CDR3: CASSLVQGGYGYTF. CDR3 in DNA: TGCGCCAGCAGCTTGGTTCAGGGGGGTTATGGCTACACCTTC.

This chain connects TRBV19 to TRBJ1-1; a weak D match, TRBD1 (6 bases). The CDR3 totals 13 residues. V gave up 7 bases and J gave up 1 base, with 10 bases separating them. Germline V lookup: CDR1 LNHDA, CDR2 SQIVND (reference sequence). The CDR3 sequence: CASTGRGNTEAFF. CDR3 bases: TGTGCCAGTACGGGCAGGGGGAACACTGAAGCTTTCTTT.

This clone has just a few counts. This chain connects TRBV6-5 to TRBJ2-2, with no clear D. This CDR3 spans 14 amino acids. The germline V and J ends were trimmed by 6 bases and 2 bases, with 10 bases remaining between them. Germline V lookup: CDR1 MNHEY, CDR2 SVGAGI. CDR3 in DNA: TGTGCCAGCAGCACACAGATAAACACCGGGGAGCTGTTTTTT. It yields the protein CASSTQINTGELFF.

This clone was observed once. The chain recombines TRBV19 with TRBJ2-7, with a tentative D call TRBD2 (5 bases). The germline V gene has CDR1 LNHDA and CDR2 SQIVND (reference sequence). The CDR3 contains 15 residues. The germline V and J ends were trimmed by 6 bases and 0 bases, with 15 bases remaining between them. The CDR3: CASSRWRQSSYEQYF. The CDR3 coding sequence is TGTGCCAGTAGCCGTTGGAGGCAGTCCTCCTACGAGCAGTACTTC.

The chain recombines TRBV5-1 with TRBJ2-1; 11 bases map to TRBD2. Trimming removed 0 bases from V and 10 bases from J; junction bases left unmatched: 9. Looked up from germline, CDR1 is SGHRS and CDR2 is YFSETQ. The CDR3 extends over 16 amino acids. CDR3 loop: CASSLAGSGGAREQFF. CDR3 DNA: TGCGCCAGCAGCTTGGCCGGTAGCGGGGGGGCCAGGGAGCAGTTCTTC.

This clone was detected a few times. The chain uses TRBV28 and TRBJ1-1; 8 nucleotides agree with TRBD1. Trimming cost V 2 bases and J 1 base; bases outside gene matches: 6. The germline V gene has CDR1 MDHEN and CDR2 SYDVKM. The CDR3 totals 16 residues. CDR3 coding DNA: TGTGCCAGCAGTTTAGCGGGACAGGCCGGGAACACTGAAGCTTTCTTT. It is translated as CASSLAGQAGNTEAFF.

J is TRBJ1-2 and V is TRBV29-1, with TRBD1 as a possible D gene (6 bases). Trimming pared 5 bases from V and 4 bases from J, leaving 11 bases between. Germline V gene sequence: CDR1 SQVTM, CDR2 ANQGSEA. CDR3 length equals 12 residues. CDR3: CSVFTGFYGYTF. The CDR3 DNA sequence: TGCAGCGTTTTTACAGGGTTCTATGGCTACACCTTC.

The V call is TRBV4-1, the J call TRBJ2-3; 9 bases agree with TRBD2. The CDR3 spans 16 residues. Germline V lookup: CDR1 MGHRA, CDR2 YSYEKL. Trimming took 0 bases from V and 1 from J; bases not matched to a gene: 2. The CDR3 DNA is TGCGCCAGCAGCCAAGAACAGCGGGGGGGCACAGATACGCAGTATTTT. It is translated as CASSQEQRGGTDTQYF.

The chain recombines TRBV9 with TRBJ1-1, with 8 nucleotides matching TRBD1. J gave up 7 bases and V 4 bases, and 15 bases lay outside the gene matches. Germline CDR1 and CDR2: SGDLS and YYNGEE. The CDR3 runs 16 residues. DNA of the CDR3: TGTGCCAGCAGCCCCAGGCAGGGGGCACGAGGAAATGAAGCTTTCTTT. Protein product: CASSPRQGARGNEAFF. Full variable domain (missing parts from reference TRBV9 and TRBJ1-1): DSGVTQTPKHLITATGQRVTLRCSPRSGDLSVYWYQQSLDQGLQFLIQYYNGEERAKGNILERFSAQQFPDLHSELNLSSLELGDSALYFCASSPRQGARGNEAFFGQGTRLTVV.

A few counts support this clone. The chain carries TRBV12-3 or TRBV12-4 and TRBJ1-1; TRBD1 matches at 8 bases. Trimming at V came to 6 bases and at J to 4 bases, leaving 4 bases not matched to a gene. The CDR3 is made up of 13 amino acids. CDR3 loop: CASSYDRGTEAFF. CDR3 sequence (DNA): TGTGCCAGCAGCTACGACAGGGGCACTGAAGCTTTCTTT.

The chain has TRBV4-1 and TRBJ1-3; D is uncertain. Per the germline V gene, CDR1 is MGHRA and CDR2 is YSYEKL. The CDR3 spans 17 residues. Trimming took off 3 bases at V and 1 base at J, with 16 bases between the two ends. The CDR3, as DNA: TGCGCCAGCAGCCACTCCCAAACAGTTGGTTCTGGAAACACCATATATTTT. It codes for CASSHSQTVGSGNTIYF.

V gene TRBV6-5 combines with J gene TRBJ2-7; TRBD2 matches 7 bases. The CDR3 covers 15 residues. V shed 0 bases, J shed 2 bases, and the junction held 4 bases outside the gene matches. Germline CDR1 MNHEY, CDR2 SVGAGI. The CDR3 here is CASSYSPSGAYEQYF. The DNA of the CDR3 is TGTGCCAGCAGTTACTCTCCTAGCGGAGCCTACGAGCAGTACTTC.

The chain joins TRBV9 to TRBJ2-7; D gene uncertain. V was pared by 3 bases and J by 0 bases, with 16 bases between. The germline gives CDR1 SGDLS, CDR2 YYNGEE. The CDR3 covers 16 residues. For the CDR3, the DNA is TGTGCCAGCAGCGCCGCATATGGGCAGGCCTCCTACGAGCAGTACTTC. It codes for CASSAAYGQASYEQYF.